This T cell receptor beta chain was recovered during a study of T cells after yellow fever vaccination. General study findings and limits: Few clonotypes appeared in both CD4 and CD8 compartments. Primary-vaccination clones mostly resurfaced post-booster (approximately 96% CD4, about 87% CD8).

A process of 5'RACE template switching, which added a universal primer site and UMIs, was used to make TCR cDNA. Each CDR3 protein gets one entry after TCRdb re-called the 5' RACE reads with MiXCR. The table includes about 320,000 distinct CDR3 sequences, roughly 10% detected once. The table lists this clonotype with many counts. Its specificity is unknown. V lost 2 bases to trimming and J lost 2 bases, with 10 bases between them. The CDR3 consists of 15 residues. Germline CDR1 reads SGHNT; CDR2 reads YYREEE (reference sequence). V is TRBV5-4 and J is TRBJ2-2, with D perhaps TRBD2 (6 bases). The sequence was collected from a man between 18 and 29 years old who received the YFV17D yellow fever vaccine. The specimen comprised CD4+ T cells sorted from PBMCs, sampled 45 days after the yellow fever booster vaccination. The CDR3 is CASSFGGSNTGELFF. The CDR3 coding sequence is TGTGCCAGCAGCTTCGGAGGGAGCAACACCGGGGAGCTGTTTTTT. The full variable domain, with the rest looked up from reference TRBV5-4 and TRBJ2-2, is ETGVTQSPTHLIKTRGQQVTLRCSSQSGHNTVSWYQQALGQGPQFIFQYYREEENGRGNFPPRFSGLQFPNYSSELNVNALELDDSALYLCASSFGGSNTGELFFGEGSRLTVL.